A selection of T cell receptor beta chains follows, all from one sample in a study of cytomegalovirus exposure and HLA in healthy donors. The data were produced by immunoSEQ multiplex PCR, yet TCRdb's version contains in-frame clones alone and is incomplete. In the table there are fewer than 150,000 clones, around nine tenths of which are singletons. Sequences were obtained from PBMCs. These receptors all stem from a man between 18 and 29 years old in good health and CMV-seropositive. Both conserved end residues are part of each CDR3. D genes are given only for firm matches. Not every row has a clone size; where given, it reads once, few, many or a size class.

v_gene,abundance,len,d_gene,j_gene,CDR3aa,CDR3nt
TRBV2,.,15,.,TRBJ1-5,CASSDGRHPNQPQHF,TGTGCCAGCAGTGATGGGCGCCACCCCAATCAGCCCCAGCATTTT
TRBV6-4,.,14,.,TRBJ2-2,CASSDTPNTGELFF,TGTGCCAGCAGTGACACACCTAACACCGGGGAGCTGTTTTTT
TRBV5-1,.,14,.,TRBJ2-1,CASSETSSNNEQFF,TGCGCCAGCAGCGAAACTAGCTCCAACAATGAGCAGTTCTTC
TRBV5-1,.,14,.,TRBJ1-4,CASSARTVNEKLFF,TGCGCCAGCAGCGCCCGGACAGTAAATGAAAAACTGTTTTTT
TRBV7-2,.,16,TRBD2,TRBJ2-3,CASSATSGGARDTQYF,TGTGCCAGCAGCGCAACTAGCGGGGGGGCGAGGGATACGCAGTATTTT
TRBV7-8,.,15,.,TRBJ2-2,CASSFGTTNTGELFF,TGTGCCAGCAGCTTCGGGACAACGAACACCGGGGAGCTGTTTTTT
TRBV2,.,17,TRBD1,TRBJ1-6,CASSELQGLEHNSPLHF,TGTGCCAGCAGCGAATTACAGGGGCTTGAACATAATTCACCCCTCCACTTT
TRBV11-2,.,13,.,TRBJ2-7,CASSLGGTYEQYF,TGTGCCAGCAGCTTAGGAGGGACCTACGAGCAGTACTTC
TRBV7-2,.,14,TRBD1,TRBJ2-7,CASSSRQGAYEQYF,TGTGCCAGCAGCTCCCGACAGGGAGCCTACGAGCAGTACTTC
TRBV15,.,18,TRBD1,TRBJ2-6,CATSREGQGSSGANVLTF,TGTGCCACCAGCAGAGAAGGACAGGGATCCTCTGGGGCCAACGTCCTGACTTTC
TRBV28,.,16,.,TRBJ1-6,CASSLAHGSYNSPLHF,TGTGCCAGCAGTTTAGCCCACGGCTCCTATAATTCACCCCTCCACTTT
TRBV6-5,once,14,TRBD2,TRBJ2-7,CASSRVAGIYEQYF,TGTGCCAGCAGTAGGGTAGCGGGGATCTACGAGCAGTACTTC
TRBV21-1,.,15,.,TRBJ2-5,CASSSRQGEKETQYF,TGTGCCAGCAGCAGCAGACAGGGGGAGAAAGAGACCCAGTACTTC
TRBV5-4,.,13,.,TRBJ2-5,CASSLEGQETQYF,TGTGCCAGCAGCTTGGAGGGGCAAGAGACCCAGTACTTC
TRBV4-2,.,11,.,TRBJ1-6,CASSLGGPLHF,TGTGCCAGCAGCCTAGGAGGACCCCTCCACTTT
TRBV6-1,.,16,.,TRBJ2-2,CASSASVRPDTGELFF,TGTGCCAGCAGTGCTTCAGTCAGGCCCGACACCGGGGAGCTGTTTTTT
TRBV4-1,.,15,TRBD1,TRBJ2-4,CASSPTGLAKNIQYF,TGCGCCAGCAGCCCGACAGGGCTAGCCAAAAACATTCAGTACTTC
TRBV4-3,.,16,.,TRBJ1-6,CASSQDGQQYNSPLHF,TGCGCCAGCAGCCAAGATGGACAGCAATATAATTCACCCCTCCACTTT
TRBV7-9,.,14,TRBD1,TRBJ1-4,CASSLGQANEKLFF,TGTGCCAGCAGCCTGGGACAGGCGAATGAAAAACTGTTTTTT
TRBV5-6,.,15,.,TRBJ1-1,CASSLRWGLNTEAFF,TGTGCCAGCAGCTTGCGTTGGGGGCTGAACACTGAAGCTTTCTTT
TRBV19,.,15,.,TRBJ2-7,CASTWGQGSSYEQYF,TGTGCCAGTACCTGGGGGCAGGGGTCCTCCTACGAGCAGTACTTC
TRBV2,.,15,TRBD1,TRBJ1-2,CASSGTGASNYGYTF,TGTGCCAGCAGTGGGACAGGGGCATCTAACTATGGCTACACCTTC
TRBV7-6,.,20,TRBD1,TRBJ1-6,CASSAYSTGTDPSYNSPLHF,TGTGCCAGCAGCGCGTATAGTACCGGGACAGATCCCTCCTATAATTCACCCCTCCACTTT
TRBV12-5,.,13,.,TRBJ1-2,CASAVDRNYGYTF,TGTGCTAGTGCCGTCGACAGGAACTATGGCTACACCTTC
TRBV19,.,15,.,TRBJ1-3,CASSVGSSPTRTIYF,TGTGCCAGTAGTGTCGGCAGTTCCCCGACTCGGACCATATATTTT
TRBV7-2,.,17,.,TRBJ2-2,CASSPLAGTGNTGELFF,TGTGCCAGCAGCCCTCTAGCGGGGACAGGGAACACCGGGGAGCTGTTTTTT
TRBV19,.,14,TRBD1,TRBJ2-2,CASMGRGYTGELFF,TGTGCCAGTATGGGCAGGGGGTACACCGGGGAGCTGTTTTTT
TRBV4-1,.,17,.,TRBJ1-5,CASSQGRSGETNQPQHF,TGCGCCAGCAGCCAAGGTCGGTCAGGGGAAACCAATCAGCCCCAGCATTTT
TRBV30,.,13,.,TRBJ2-2,CAWSPQAAHRLFF,TGTGCCTGGAGTCCTCAAGCGGCCCACCGTCTGTTTTTT